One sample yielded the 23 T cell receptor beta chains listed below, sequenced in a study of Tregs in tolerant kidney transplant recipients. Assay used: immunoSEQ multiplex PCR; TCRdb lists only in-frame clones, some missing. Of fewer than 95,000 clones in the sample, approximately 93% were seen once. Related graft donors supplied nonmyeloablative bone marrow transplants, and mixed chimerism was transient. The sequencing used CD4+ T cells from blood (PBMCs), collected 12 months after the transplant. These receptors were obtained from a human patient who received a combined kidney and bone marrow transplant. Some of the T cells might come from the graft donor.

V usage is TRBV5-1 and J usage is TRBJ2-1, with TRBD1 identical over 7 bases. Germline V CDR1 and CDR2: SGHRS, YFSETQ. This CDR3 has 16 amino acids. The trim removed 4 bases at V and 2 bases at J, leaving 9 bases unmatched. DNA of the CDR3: TGCGCCAGCAGCCTACAGGGGACGGTCCCCTACAATGAGCAGTTCTTC. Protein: CASSLQGTVPYNEQFF.

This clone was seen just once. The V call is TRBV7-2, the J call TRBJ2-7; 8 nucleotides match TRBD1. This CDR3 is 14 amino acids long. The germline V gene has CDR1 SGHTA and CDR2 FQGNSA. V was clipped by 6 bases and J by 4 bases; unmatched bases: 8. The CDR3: CASRNAGGSYEQYF. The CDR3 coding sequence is TGTGCCAGCAGAAATGCAGGGGGCTCGTACGAGCAGTACTTC.

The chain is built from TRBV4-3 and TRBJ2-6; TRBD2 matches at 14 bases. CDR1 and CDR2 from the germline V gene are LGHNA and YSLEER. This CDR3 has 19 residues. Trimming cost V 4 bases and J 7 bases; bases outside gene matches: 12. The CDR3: CASSPFPTSGRVGANVLTF. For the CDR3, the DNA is TGCGCCAGCAGCCCCTTCCCGACTAGCGGGAGGGTAGGTGCCAACGTCCTGACTTTC.

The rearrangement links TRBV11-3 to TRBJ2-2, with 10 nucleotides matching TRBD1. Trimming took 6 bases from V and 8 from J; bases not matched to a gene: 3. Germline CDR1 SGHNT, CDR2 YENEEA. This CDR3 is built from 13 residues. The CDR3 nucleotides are TGTGCCAGCAGGCGGACAGGGGGTGGGGAGCTGTTTTTT. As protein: CASRRTGGGELFF.

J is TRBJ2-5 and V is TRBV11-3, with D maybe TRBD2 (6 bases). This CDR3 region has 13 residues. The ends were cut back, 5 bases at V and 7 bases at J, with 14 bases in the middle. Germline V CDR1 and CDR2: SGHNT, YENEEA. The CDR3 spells CASSLRGTGTQYF. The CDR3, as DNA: TGTGCCAGCAGCCTCCGGGGGACTGGGACCCAGTACTTC.

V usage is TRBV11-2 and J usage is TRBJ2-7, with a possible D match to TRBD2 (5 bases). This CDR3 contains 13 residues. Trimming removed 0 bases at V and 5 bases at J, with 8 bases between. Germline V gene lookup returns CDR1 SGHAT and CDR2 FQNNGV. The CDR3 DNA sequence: TGTGCCAGCAGCTTAGATCTGAGGGACGAGCAGTACTTC. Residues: CASSLDLRDEQYF.

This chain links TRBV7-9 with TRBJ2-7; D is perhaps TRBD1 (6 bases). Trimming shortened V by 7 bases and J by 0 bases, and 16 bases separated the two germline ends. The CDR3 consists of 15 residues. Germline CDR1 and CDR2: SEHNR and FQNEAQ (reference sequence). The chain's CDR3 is CASTLNRASSYEQYF. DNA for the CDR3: TGTGCCAGCACCCTGAACAGGGCAAGCTCCTACGAGCAGTACTTC.

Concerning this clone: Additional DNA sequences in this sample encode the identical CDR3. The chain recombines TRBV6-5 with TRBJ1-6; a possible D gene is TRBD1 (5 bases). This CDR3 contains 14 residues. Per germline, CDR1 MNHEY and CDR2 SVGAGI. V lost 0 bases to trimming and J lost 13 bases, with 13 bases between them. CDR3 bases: TGTGCCAGCAGTTACTCTGCAGGGTACTCCCCCCTCCACTTT. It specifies CASSYSAGYSPLHF.

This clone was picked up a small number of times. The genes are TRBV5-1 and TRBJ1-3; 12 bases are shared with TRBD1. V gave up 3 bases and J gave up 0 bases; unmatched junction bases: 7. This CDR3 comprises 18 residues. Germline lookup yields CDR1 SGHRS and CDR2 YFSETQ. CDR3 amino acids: CASSSGTGGSSSGNTIYF. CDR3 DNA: TGCGCCAGCAGCTCGGGGACAGGGGGCTCCAGCTCTGGAAACACCATATATTTT.

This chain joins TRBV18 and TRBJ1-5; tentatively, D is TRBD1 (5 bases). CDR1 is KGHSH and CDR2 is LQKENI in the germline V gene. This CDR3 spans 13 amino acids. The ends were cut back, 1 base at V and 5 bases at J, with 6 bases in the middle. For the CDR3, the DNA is TGTGCCAGCTCACCACGGGGGGATCAGCCCCAGCATTTT. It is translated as CASSPRGDQPQHF.

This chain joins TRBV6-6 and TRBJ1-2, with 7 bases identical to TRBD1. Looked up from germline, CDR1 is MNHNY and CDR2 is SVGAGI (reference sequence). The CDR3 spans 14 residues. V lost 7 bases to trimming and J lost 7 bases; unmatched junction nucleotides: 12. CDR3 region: CASTATRGSAGYTF. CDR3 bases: TGTGCCAGCACTGCGACCAGGGGGTCTGCTGGCTACACCTTC.

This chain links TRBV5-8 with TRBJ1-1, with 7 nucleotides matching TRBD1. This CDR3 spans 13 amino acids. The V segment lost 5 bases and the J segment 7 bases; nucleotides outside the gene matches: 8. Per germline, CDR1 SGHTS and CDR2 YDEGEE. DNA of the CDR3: TGTGCCAGCAGTTTCGTACGGGACAGTGAAGCTTTCTTT. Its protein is CASSFVRDSEAFF.

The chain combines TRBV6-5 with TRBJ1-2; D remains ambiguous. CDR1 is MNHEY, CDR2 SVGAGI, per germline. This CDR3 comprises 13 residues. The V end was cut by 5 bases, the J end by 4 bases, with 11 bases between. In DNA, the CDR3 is TGTGCCAGCAGTAAGAGTATAAGCTATGGCTACACCTTC. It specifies CASSKSISYGYTF.

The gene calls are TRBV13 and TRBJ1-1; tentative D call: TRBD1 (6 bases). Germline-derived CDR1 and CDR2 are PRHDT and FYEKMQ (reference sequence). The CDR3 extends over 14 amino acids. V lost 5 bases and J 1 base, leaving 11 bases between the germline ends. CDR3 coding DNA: TGTGCCAGCAGCCCACGGGGGGCGAACACTGAAGCTTTCTTT. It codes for CASSPRGANTEAFF.

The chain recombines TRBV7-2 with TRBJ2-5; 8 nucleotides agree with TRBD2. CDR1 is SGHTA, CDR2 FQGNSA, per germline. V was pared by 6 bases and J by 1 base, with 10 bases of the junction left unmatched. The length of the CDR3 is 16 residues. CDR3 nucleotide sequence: TGTGCCAGCAGAATTACTAGCGGAGCCCGCCAAGAGACCCAGTACTTC. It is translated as CASRITSGARQETQYF.

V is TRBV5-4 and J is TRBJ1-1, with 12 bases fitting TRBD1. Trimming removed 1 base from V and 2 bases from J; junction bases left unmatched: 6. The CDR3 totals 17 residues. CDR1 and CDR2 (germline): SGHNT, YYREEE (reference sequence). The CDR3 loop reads CASSLTGTGGPNTEAFF. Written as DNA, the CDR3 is TGTGCCAGCAGCTTGACCGGGACAGGGGGCCCTAACACTGAAGCTTTCTTT.

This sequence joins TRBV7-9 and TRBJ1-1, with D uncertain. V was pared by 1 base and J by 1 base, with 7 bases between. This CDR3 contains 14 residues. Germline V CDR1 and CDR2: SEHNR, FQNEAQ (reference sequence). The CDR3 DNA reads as TGTGCCAGCAGCTTAGGAGCAGGGAACACTGAAGCTTTCTTT. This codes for CASSLGAGNTEAFF.

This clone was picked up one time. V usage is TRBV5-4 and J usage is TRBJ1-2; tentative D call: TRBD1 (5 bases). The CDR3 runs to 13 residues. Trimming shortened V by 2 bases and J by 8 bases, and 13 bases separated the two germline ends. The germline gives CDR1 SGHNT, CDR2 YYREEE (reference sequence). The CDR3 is CASSFSGVVGYTF. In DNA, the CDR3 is TGTGCCAGCAGCTTTTCGGGGGTCGTGGGCTACACCTTC.

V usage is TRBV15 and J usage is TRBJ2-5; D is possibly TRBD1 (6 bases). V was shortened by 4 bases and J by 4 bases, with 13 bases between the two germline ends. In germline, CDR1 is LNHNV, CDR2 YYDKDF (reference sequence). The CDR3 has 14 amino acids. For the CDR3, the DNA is TGTGCCACCAGCACCCGATTGGGGGCAGAGACCCAGTACTTC. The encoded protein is CATSTRLGAETQYF.

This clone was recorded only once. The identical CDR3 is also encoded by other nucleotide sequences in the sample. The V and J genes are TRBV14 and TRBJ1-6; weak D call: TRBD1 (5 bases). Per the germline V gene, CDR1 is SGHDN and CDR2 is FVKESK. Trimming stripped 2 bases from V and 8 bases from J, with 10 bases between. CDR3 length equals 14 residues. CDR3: CASSQLGLDSPLHF. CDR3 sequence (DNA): TGTGCCAGCAGCCAATTGGGGCTAGATTCACCCCTCCACTTT.

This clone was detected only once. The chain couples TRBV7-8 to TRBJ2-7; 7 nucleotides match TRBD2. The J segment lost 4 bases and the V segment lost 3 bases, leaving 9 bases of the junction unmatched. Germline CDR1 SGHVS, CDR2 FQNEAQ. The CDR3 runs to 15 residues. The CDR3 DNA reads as TGTGCCAGCAGCTTGGGGTGGGGAGGGCCTTACGAGCAGTACTTC. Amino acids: CASSLGWGGPYEQYF.

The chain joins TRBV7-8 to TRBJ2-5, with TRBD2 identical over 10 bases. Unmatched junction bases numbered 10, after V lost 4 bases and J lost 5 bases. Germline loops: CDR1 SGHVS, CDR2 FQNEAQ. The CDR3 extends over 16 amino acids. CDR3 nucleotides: TGTGCCAGCAGCTCAGGAGCGGGGGGGCCGTTGGAGACCCAGTACTTC. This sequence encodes CASSSGAGGPLETQYF.

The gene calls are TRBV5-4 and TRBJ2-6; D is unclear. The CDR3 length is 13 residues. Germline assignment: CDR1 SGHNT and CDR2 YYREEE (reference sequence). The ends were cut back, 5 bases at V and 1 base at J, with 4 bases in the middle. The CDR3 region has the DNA TGTGCCAGCAGTATTTCTGGGGCCAACGTCCTGACTTTC. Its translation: CASSISGANVLTF.